This T cell receptor beta chain was sequenced for a study of T-cell memory formation after mild COVID-19. Findings and limits, study-wide: The study found contracting CD4+ clones mainly in CM and EM and contracting CD8+ clones in EMRA. For second-wave clones that peaked at day 37, SARS-CoV-2 specificity went unverified. Clones contracting across day 15 to 85 had a balanced CD4/CD8 profile; later expanding clones leaned CD4+. A subset of responding clones appeared in pre-infection memory, suggesting cross-reactive memory joined.

TCRdb re-called the 5' RACE reads with MiXCR, one entry per CDR3 protein. The table records about 410,000 distinct CDR3 sequences, roughly a quarter of them present only once. This clonotype was seen only a few times. What it recognizes is unknown. CDR3 length equals 15 residues. From germline, CDR1 is LGHNA and CDR2 YSLEER. V lost 0 bases to trimming and J lost 0 bases, with 9 bases between them. This clonotype was sampled from an adult woman who had mild COVID-19 (a few samples of this study predate the infection). Cell type and time point are not known. The chain employs TRBV4-3 and TRBJ2-7; D might be TRBD2 (5 bases). The specimen sequenced was PBMCs or a T cell subset sorted from them (not recorded which). CDR3 coding DNA: TGCGCCAGCAGCCAAGAAATAAGCGGCTCCTACGAGCAGTACTTC. It specifies CASSQEISGSYEQYF.